Below, 25 T cell receptor beta chains from the same sample are listed, as sequenced in a study of molecular identifiers for immune sequencing clone quantification. TCRdb re-called the PCR reads through MiXCR, storing one row per CDR3 protein. The table records around 300,000 distinct CDR3 sequences, roughly a quarter of them present only once. Sequenced: naive CD8+ T cells from blood, with Jurkat cell RNA spiked in. Subset in this sample: FACS-sorted CD8+CD4-CCR7+CD45RA+ naive T cells. These receptors all stem from a human donor in good health. Some libraries in this study had Jurkat cell RNA spiked in.

The V and J genes are TRBV30 and TRBJ2-5; no clear D gene. The CDR3 loop spans 12 amino acids. Germline CDR1 GTSNPN, CDR2 SVGIG (reference sequence). The V end lost 0 bases, the J end lost 9 bases, and 11 bases lay between the germline ends. In nucleotides, the CDR3 is TGTGCCTGGAGTGTTTATGGCGAGCCCCAGTACTTC. Protein sequence: CAWSVYGEPQYF.

This clonotype was observed a few times. The CDR3 spells CASGLQGTQPQHF. As DNA, the CDR3 is TGTGCCAGCGGCTTACAGGGGACTCAGCCCCAGCATTTT. This rearrangement joins TRBV6-2 or TRBV6-3 to TRBJ1-5; 7 positions agree with TRBD1. The V segment lost 8 bases and the J segment 6 bases; nucleotides outside the gene matches: 7. Germline V gene data show CDR1 as MNHEY and CDR2 as SVGEGT. This CDR3 spans 13 amino acids.

This clonotype has ten or more counts. The V and J genes are TRBV5-1 and TRBJ1-2; 8 nucleotides align to TRBD1. V lost 4 bases and J lost 3; bases outside the gene matches: 17. The V gene's germline CDR1 is SGHRS and CDR2 YFSETQ. The CDR3 runs to 18 residues. This chain's CDR3 is CASSPVGRDRMTYYGYTF. CDR3 bases: TGCGCCAGCAGCCCCGTGGGCCGGGACAGGATGACTTACTATGGCTACACCTTC. Full variable domain (missing parts from reference TRBV5-1 and TRBJ1-2): KAGVTQTPRYLIKTRGQQVTLSCSPISGHRSVSWYQQTPGQGLQFLFEYFSETQRNKGNFPGRFSGRQFSNSRSEMNVSTLELGDSALYLCASSPVGRDRMTYYGYTFGSGTRLTVV.

The J gene is TRBJ2-1, the V gene TRBV4-1; D not resolved. V was pared by 6 bases and J by 15 bases, with 15 bases between. The CDR3 runs to 11 residues. Per the germline V gene, CDR1 is MGHRA and CDR2 is YSYEKL. DNA for the CDR3: TGCGCCAGCAGTTCTGGCCCCCGGGTGTTCTTC. Amino acids: CASSSGPRVFF.

On this clonotype: One end of the junction does not line up with germline, which may come from a read error. The chain uses TRBV7-9 and TRBJ2-7; the D is unclear. There are 14 residues in the CDR3. Germline V gene lookup returns CDR1 SEHNR and CDR2 FQNEAQ (reference sequence). CDR3 bases: TGTGCCAGCGGCTTAGTTGGGCAGTCCTACGAGCAGTACTTC. This codes for CASGLVGQSYEQYF. The full variable domain, its missing parts supplied by reference TRBV7-9 and TRBJ2-7, is DTGVSQNPRHKITKRGQNVTFRCDPISEHNRLYWYRQTLGQGPEFLTYFQNEAQLEKSRLLSDRFSAERPKGSFSTLEIQRTEQGDSAMYLCASGLVGQSYEQYFGPGTRLTVT.

This clonotype was seen ten or more times. V gene TRBV3-1 combines with J gene TRBJ1-5; 7 bases are a match to TRBD1. In germline, CDR1 is LGHDT, CDR2 YNNKEL (reference sequence). The J segment lost 3 bases and the V segment lost 0 bases, leaving 5 bases of the junction unmatched. The CDR3 sequence is 16 residues long. The CDR3 region has the DNA TGTGCCAGCAGCCAAGAAGGGACAGATGACAATCAGCCCCAGCATTTT. This sequence encodes CASSQEGTDDNQPQHF. Based on the CDR3 plus reference TRBV3-1 and TRBJ1-5, the full variable domain is DTAVSQTPKYLVTQMGNDKSIKCEQNLGHDTMYWYKQDSKKFLKIMFSYNNKELIINETVPNRFSPKSPDKAHLNLHINSLELGDSAVYFCASSQEGTDDNQPQHFGDGTRLSIL.

This clonotype came up many times. The chain employs TRBV28 and TRBJ2-5; D is undetermined. The CDR3 is 14 residues long. V was shortened by 3 bases and J by 1 base, with 9 bases between the two germline ends. CDR1 MDHEN and CDR2 SYDVKM come from the germline V gene. The CDR3 sequence is CASSLGQIQETQYF. The CDR3 nucleotides read TGTGCCAGCAGTTTGGGTCAGATCCAAGAGACCCAGTACTTC. The entire variable domain, with the rest obtained from reference TRBV28 and TRBJ2-5, is as follows: DVKVTQSSRYLVKRTGEKVFLECVQDMDHENMFWYRQDPGLGLRLIYFSYDVKMKEKGDIPEGYSVSREKKERFSLILESASTNQTSMYLCASSLGQIQETQYFGPGTRLLVL.

This clonotype has at least ten counts. The V call is TRBV7-9, the J call TRBJ2-3, with a possible D match to TRBD2 (6 bases). V was clipped by 5 bases and J by 6 bases, with 21 bases between them. The CDR3 contains 16 residues. CDR1 and CDR2 (germline): SEHNR, FQNEAQ (reference sequence). DNA for the CDR3: TGTGCCAGCAGCCCTAGGAGGGGTACTTTCCGGGATACGCAGTATTTT. Amino acid sequence: CASSPRRGTFRDTQYF.

As concerns this clonotype: The CDR3 does not end in the conserved phenylalanine or tryptophan, so this is likely a read error. The V call is TRBV7-9, the J call TRBJ1-4; D call uncertain. With 4 bases removed from V and 7 bases from J, the gap between germline ends came to 13 bases. The germline V gene encodes CDR1 SEHNR and CDR2 FQNEAQ (reference sequence). CDR3 length: 14 residues. CDR3 protein: CASSSAVRGEKLFL. The CDR3 DNA follows: TGTGCCAGCAGCTCAGCGGTCCGCGGTGAAAAACTGTTTCTT.

The V and J genes are TRBV10-3 and TRBJ2-5; D may correspond to TRBD1 or TRBD2 (5 bases each). V dropped 3 bases and J dropped 2 bases, with 13 bases sitting between them. The CDR3 runs 15 residues. CDR1 is ENHRY, CDR2 SYGVKD, per germline. CDR3 nucleotide sequence: TGTGCCATCAGTGATTGGGGGATGGCGCAAGAGACCCAGTACTTC. Translation: CAISDWGMAQETQYF.

This clonotype was observed at least ten times. The chain employs TRBV6-5 and TRBJ2-7; 13 nucleotides match TRBD2. The CDR3 length is 15 residues. Germline assignment: CDR1 MNHEY and CDR2 SVGAGI. V lost 3 bases and J lost 6; bases outside the gene matches: 5. The CDR3 DNA reads as TGTGCCAGCAGTTATACTAGCGGGAGGGCCCTCGAGCAGTACTTC. It specifies CASSYTSGRALEQYF.

The chain employs TRBV29-1 and TRBJ1-4; no clear D. CDR3 size: 11 residues. V gave up 5 bases and J gave up 8 bases, with 9 bases separating them. Per germline, CDR1 SQVTM and CDR2 ANQGSEA. Here the CDR3 reads CSVTSGEKLFF. CDR3 nucleotides: TGCAGCGTTACCTCTGGGGAAAAACTGTTTTTT.

V gene TRBV4-3 combines with J gene TRBJ1-1; maybe TRBD1 (5 bases). Deletions cut 1 base from V and 6 bases from J, with 21 bases between. CDR1 is LGHNA and CDR2 is YSLEER in the germline V gene. This CDR3 region has 17 residues. CDR3 sequence (DNA): TGCGCCAGCAGCCAAGGGACCGGGAGGGGTGGAGGTTCTGAAGCTTTCTTT. This translates into CASSQGTGRGGGSEAFF.

This clonotype was detected once. Being one base from a much bigger clone, this may be a read error. The CDR3 coding sequence is TGCGGTGCTAGAGACCAGGGCCACGAGCAGTACTTC. Translation gives CGARDQGHEQYF. The rearrangement joins TRBV20-1 to TRBJ2-7, with D possibly being TRBD1 (5 bases). Germline CDR1 and CDR2: DFQATT and SNEGSKA (reference sequence). This CDR3 has 12 residues.

This clonotype was seen at least ten times. The chain combines TRBV20-1 with TRBJ1-5; perhaps TRBD1 as D (6 bases). The germline CDR1 and CDR2 sequences are DFQATT and SNEGSKA (reference sequence). The V end lost 3 bases, the J end lost 5 bases, and 11 bases lay between the germline ends. The CDR3 spans 13 residues. In nucleotides, the CDR3 is TGCAGTGCTAGGGTAGCAGGGGATCAGCCCCAGCATTTT. It yields the protein CSARVAGDQPQHF.

This clonotype showed up many times. The chain couples TRBV5-6 to TRBJ2-3; D might be TRBD1 (5 bases). Trimming stripped 0 bases from V and 1 base from J, with 9 bases between. CDR1 and CDR2 (germline): SGHDT, YYEEEE. The CDR3 extends over 15 amino acids. CDR3 DNA: TGTGCCAGCAGCTTGGACAGGACGGGCACAGATACGCAGTATTTT. Residues: CASSLDRTGTDTQYF.

The chain carries TRBV12-3 or TRBV12-4 and TRBJ1-1; no reliable D call. The CDR3 is 13 amino acids. The V and J ends lost 3 bases and 6 bases respectively, with 11 bases between them. In nucleotides, the CDR3 is TGTGCCAGCAGTTTTAAAGGGTGGCCTGAAGCTTTCTTT. This translates into CASSFKGWPEAFF.

Comment on this clonotype: A much larger clone lies one base from this, so it may be a read error. J is TRBJ2-5 and V is TRBV7-6; D unclear. V lost 2 bases to trimming and J lost 4 bases, with 14 bases between them. Germline CDR1 SGHVS, CDR2 FNYEAQ. The CDR3 sequence is 15 residues long. Here the CDR3 DNA reads TGTGCCAGCAGCTTATCGGCAGCTGTCCGAGAGACCCAGTACTTC. Translating gives CASSLSAAVRETQYF.

The table lists this clonotype with many counts. This chain joins TRBV9 and TRBJ2-5; tentatively, D is TRBD1 (6 bases). CDR3 length: 13 amino acids. From germline, CDR1 is SGDLS and CDR2 YYNGEE. V gave up 4 bases and J gave up 5 bases, with 12 bases separating them. In nucleotides, the CDR3 is TGTGCCAGCAGCCCACAGGGTCAGGAGACCCAGTACTTC. Residues: CASSPQGQETQYF. Full variable domain (remainder filled in from reference TRBV9 and TRBJ2-5): DSGVTQTPKHLITATGQRVTLRCSPRSGDLSVYWYQQSLDQGLQFLIQYYNGEERAKGNILERFSAQQFPDLHSELNLSSLELGDSALYFCASSPQGQETQYFGPGTRLLVL.

Only a few counts were recorded for this clonotype. The rearrangement links TRBV20-1 to TRBJ2-5; 10 bases are shared with TRBD2. Trimming removed 6 bases from V and 2 bases from J; junction bases left unmatched: 12. Germline values: CDR1 DFQATT, CDR2 SNEGSKA (reference sequence). The CDR3 has 16 amino acids. Written as DNA, the CDR3 is TGCAGTGCAATATCCAAGCGGGAGGGAAGGCAAGAGACCCAGTACTTC. It translates to CSAISKREGRQETQYF.

As to this clonotype: Mismatch with germline at one junction end may stem from a read error. The chain joins TRBV7-9 to TRBJ2-5, with D possibly TRBD1 on 7 matching bases. This CDR3 has 15 amino acids. Looked up from germline, CDR1 is SEHNR and CDR2 is FQNEAQ (reference sequence). The CDR3 is CASSLVLAGGENQYF. The DNA for the CDR3 is TGTGCCAGCAGCTTAGTACTAGCAGGGGGAGAGAACCAGTACTTC.

This chain links TRBV11-2 with TRBJ2-3; D ambiguous. The CDR3 loop spans 16 amino acids. Trimming shortened V by 0 bases and J by 4 bases, and 14 bases separated the two germline ends. The germline gives CDR1 SGHAT, CDR2 FQNNGV. In DNA form, the CDR3 reads TGTGCCAGCAGCTTAGATTACAGATTTAATTCAGATACGCAGTATTTT. Translated: CASSLDYRFNSDTQYF.

This clonotype was picked up a small number of times. The rearrangement links TRBV5-5 to TRBJ1-4, with TRBD1 matching 9 bases. V lost 1 base and J lost 6; bases outside the gene matches: 10. Looked up from germline, CDR1 is SGHKS and CDR2 is YYEKEE (reference sequence). This CDR3 contains 17 residues. The DNA for the CDR3 is TGTGCCAGCAGCTTGTTAGGAGGGACAGGGCAGCATGAAAAACTGTTTTTT. Residues: CASSLLGGTGQHEKLFF.

Notes on this clonotype: This could be a read error, since a much larger clone is one nucleotide away. V and J are TRBV7-2 and TRBJ1-5, with no clear D. Per the germline V gene, CDR1 is SGHTA and CDR2 is FQGNSA. The CDR3 is made up of 14 amino acids. CDR3 nucleotide sequence: TGTGCCAGCAGCTTAGATTTCTCAAATCAGCCCCCGCATTTT. It translates to CASSLDFSNQPPHF.

The rearrangement joins TRBV13 to TRBJ1-2; 7 nucleotides match TRBD1. The V and J ends lost 5 bases and 4 bases, in that order; junction bases with no gene match: 4. The CDR3 has 13 amino acids. Germline-derived CDR1 and CDR2 are PRHDT and FYEKMQ (reference sequence). The CDR3 DNA reads TGTGCCAGCAGCCGACAGGGCCCCTATGGCTACACCTTC. Protein sequence: CASSRQGPYGYTF. The full variable domain, completed using reference TRBV13 and TRBJ1-2, is AAGVIQSPRHLIKEKRETATLKCYPIPRHDTVYWYQQGPGQDPQFLISFYEKMQSDKGSIPDRFSAQQFSDYHSELNMSSLELGDSALYFCASSRQGPYGYTFGSGTRLTVV.